These T cell receptor beta chains were read from a single sample in a study of blood T cell repertoires in COVID-19. Sequenced by immunoSEQ multiplex PCR; TCRdb stores in-frame clones only, minus some. The sample lists around 120,000 clones, about nine tenths occurring once. Sequenced input: peripheral blood. Receptor source: a woman aged 70-85 years with acute or convalescent COVID-19. Both conserved end residues are part of each CDR3. D genes are given only for firm matches. Rows give clone size only sometimes, using once, few, many, or a class for an expanded clone.

D	size	V	J	DNA	CDR3
-	-	TRBV7-2	TRBJ2-3	TGTGCCAGCAGCTTACGACACGAGGATACGCAGTATTTT	CASSLRHEDTQYF
TRBD1	-	TRBV7-9	TRBJ1-2	TGTGCCAGCAGCGACAACAGGGGGTACTATGGCTACACCTTC	CASSDNRGYYGYTF
-	-	TRBV30	TRBJ1-3	TGTGCCTGGAGTCAGGGGAGAGTACCTGGAAACACCATATATTTT	CAWSQGRVPGNTIYF
-	-	TRBV6-5	TRBJ1-3	TGTGCCAGCAGGCTCGCGGGGGGCTCTGGAAACACCATATATTTT	CASRLAGGSGNTIYF
-	-	TRBV5-1	TRBJ1-6	TGCGCCAGCAGCGGGTCGAGCGACTATAATTCACCCCTCCACTTT	CASSGSSDYNSPLHF
TRBD2	-	TRBV5-5	TRBJ2-3	TGTGCCAGCGCACCTAGCGGGGGGCAGGGAGATACGCAGTATTTT	CASAPSGGQGDTQYF
-	-	TRBV3-1/TRBV3-2	TRBJ2-1	TGTGCCAGCAGCCTCCTGGGAGATCACAATGAGCAGTTCTTC	CASSLLGDHNEQFF
-	-	TRBV10-3	TRBJ1-2	TGTGCCATCAGTGATGGGGGGTACACCTTC	CAISDGGYTF
TRBD2	-	TRBV12-3/TRBV12-4	TRBJ2-4	TGTGCCAGCAGTGTTAGCGGGGACATTCAGTACTTC	CASSVSGDIQYF
-	-	TRBV6-7	TRBJ1-2	TGTGCCCGCCGAGGTTCTAGCTATAACTATGGCTACACCTTC	CARRGSSYNYGYTF
TRBD1	-	TRBV28	TRBJ2-5	TGTGCCAGCAGTCCCGCGGACAGGGTCGGGGAGACCCAGTACTTC	CASSPADRVGETQYF
-	-	TRBV5-1	TRBJ2-5	TGCGCCAGCACCTCGGAGGGGCGGGTTCAAGAGACCCAGTACTTC	CASTSEGRVQETQYF
TRBD2	-	TRBV5-1	TRBJ2-5	TGCGCCAGCAGCTTGCAGCCCGAAGCGGGGAGTTTCCAAGAGACCCAGTACTTC	CASSLQPEAGSFQETQYF
TRBD2	-	TRBV18	TRBJ2-7	TGTGCCAGCTCACCAGGGACTAGCGGGGGTTACGAGCAGTACTTC	CASSPGTSGGYEQYF
TRBD1	few	TRBV5-1	TRBJ2-7	TGCGCCAGCAGCCCCGGACAGGGCGTCGAGCAGTACTTC	CASSPGQGVEQYF
TRBD1	once	TRBV30	TRBJ2-4	TGTGCCTGGGGCGGACAGGGTCACATTCAGTACTTC	CAWGGQGHIQYF
TRBD1	-	TRBV19	TRBJ1-6	TGTGCCAGTAGTATATTCGAGGACAGGGGGCAATCCCTCCACTTT	CASSIFEDRGQSLHF
-	-	TRBV12-3/TRBV12-4	TRBJ1-3	TGTGCCAGCAGTTTTCAGATAAGAGGAGCCATATATTTT	CASSFQIRGAIYF
-	-	TRBV2	TRBJ1-6	TGTGCCAGCAGCGTCGGGACTGATGGTTCACCCCTCCACTTT	CASSVGTDGSPLHF
-	-	TRBV10-3	TRBJ1-6	TGTGCCATCAGTGAGTCGACAGGATATAATTCACCCCTCCACTTT	CAISESTGYNSPLHF
-	-	TRBV6-5	TRBJ2-1	TGTGCCAGCAGTTACTCTAGCTCGGGAAACAATGAGCAGTTCTTC	CASSYSSSGNNEQFF
TRBD1	-	TRBV7-9	TRBJ1-6	TGTGCCAGCAGCCCACCGGGGTCGGGCAGGGGGAGTTCACCCCTCCACTTT	CASSPPGSGRGSSPLHF
-	-	TRBV18	TRBJ1-2	TGTGCCAGCTCACCACCATCGGTACGTGCAACTAACTATGGCTACACCTTC	CASSPPSVRATNYGYTF
-	-	TRBV19	TRBJ1-4	TGTGCCAGTAGTATTGGGGGCTATAATGAAAAACTGTTTTTT	CASSIGGYNEKLFF
TRBD1	-	TRBV10-3	TRBJ2-4	TGTGCCATCAGGGATGGGACAGGAGAGAACATTCAGTACTTC	CAIRDGTGENIQYF
TRBD1	-	TRBV4-2	TRBJ2-2	TGTGCCAGCAGCCATGGGACAGGGAGCACCGGGGAGCTGTTTTTT	CASSHGTGSTGELFF
-	-	TRBV2	TRBJ2-1	TGTGCCAGCAGTGGGAACATGGGGGCGGAGAATGAGCAGTTCTTC	CASSGNMGAENEQFF
-	-	TRBV30	TRBJ2-5	TGTGCCTGGAGTGTAGGGCTAGCGGAGACCCAGTACTTC	CAWSVGLAETQYF
-	-	TRBV11-3	TRBJ1-2	TGTGCCAGCAGCTTAGATCCGGGTCCATATGGCTACACCTTC	CASSLDPGPYGYTF
TRBD2	-	TRBV6-5	TRBJ2-2	TGTGCCAGCACTAGCGGGGGGGAGCTGTTTTTT	CASTSGGELFF
TRBD1	once	TRBV6-1	TRBJ1-2	TGTGCCAGCAGTGAAGCGACAGGGCCCGGCTACACCTTC	CASSEATGPGYTF
-	-	TRBV9	TRBJ2-2	TGTGCCAGCAGCGTAGGGTATCTGGGCGCCGGGGAGCTGTTTTTT	CASSVGYLGAGELFF
TRBD1	-	TRBV10-3	TRBJ1-4	TGTGCCATCATCCTCTTCACAGGGGGGACAGGGGCTAATGAAAAACTGTTTTTT	CAIILFTGGTGANEKLFF
-	-	TRBV27	TRBJ1-4	TGTGCCAGCAGTTTATACAGGCTCCCTGATGAAAAACTGTTTTTT	CASSLYRLPDEKLFF
TRBD1	-	TRBV6-5	TRBJ2-3	TGTGCCAGCACCGAGGACAGGGGCACAGATACGCAGTATTTT	CASTEDRGTDTQYF
-	-	TRBV6-5	TRBJ1-5	TGTGCCAGCAGTTTAGGACAGCCAAATAGCAATCAGCCCCAGCATTTT	CASSLGQPNSNQPQHF
-	-	TRBV2	TRBJ1-5	TGTGCCAGCAGTGTTTCGGCAGGGGCTAACAATCAGCCCCAGCATTTT	CASSVSAGANNQPQHF
-	-	TRBV2	TRBJ1-5	TGTGCCAGCGTACAGGATAGCAATCAGCCCCAGCATTTT	CASVQDSNQPQHF
-	-	TRBV3-1/TRBV3-2	TRBJ1-1	TGTGCCAGCAGCCATTCGGGGATCAGGGGAACTGAAGCTTTCTTT	CASSHSGIRGTEAFF
TRBD2	-	TRBV7-3	TRBJ2-2	TGTGCCAGCAGCTTAATCGGCGGGAGTAACACCGGGGAGCTGTTTTTT	CASSLIGGSNTGELFF
TRBD2	-	TRBV3-1/TRBV3-2	TRBJ2-5	TGTGCCAGCAGCCGACGGGGGACTAGAGAGACCCAGTACTTC	CASSRRGTRETQYF
-	few	TRBV12-2	TRBJ1-5	TGTGCAAGTCGCTCCGAGGACAGGCTGGGCTACAATCAGCCCCAGCATTTT	CASRSEDRLGYNQPQHF
-	-	TRBV28	TRBJ2-5	TGTGCCACCCGGGGGGCCCGGTACCAAGAGACCCAGTACTTC	CATRGARYQETQYF
TRBD2	-	TRBV18	TRBJ2-1	TGTGCCAGCTCACCCGGAAGCGGGACTTACAATGAGCAGTTCTTC	CASSPGSGTYNEQFF
TRBD1	-	TRBV28	TRBJ1-2	TGTGCCAGCAGACCACGCACAGGGGGTGTCTATGGCTACACCTTC	CASRPRTGGVYGYTF
-	-	TRBV10-1	TRBJ1-3	TGCGCCAGCAACCCCGTGGAGAAGGGGGTTCCTCCCTCTGGAAACACCATATATTTT	CASNPVEKGVPPSGNTIYF
-	-	TRBV6-5	TRBJ1-1	TGTGCCAGCAGTTACTCGACGGGAAACACTGAAGCTTTCTTT	CASSYSTGNTEAFF
TRBD1	-	TRBV30	TRBJ2-3	TGTGCCTGGTCAGGGGGACGAGGCACAGATACGCAGTATTTT	CAWSGGRGTDTQYF
TRBD1	-	TRBV5-1	TRBJ2-2	TGCGCCAGCAGCGTACAGGGGCTAGGCACCGGGGAGCTGTTTTTT	CASSVQGLGTGELFF
TRBD1	-	TRBV6-5	TRBJ2-7	TGTGCCAGCAGACAAGACAGGGCCTCCTCCTACGAGCAGTACTTC	CASRQDRASSYEQYF
-	-	TRBV6-5	TRBJ2-3	TGTGCCAGCAGTTTCCATAACACTAGAGCAGATACGCAGTATTTT	CASSFHNTRADTQYF
-	once	TRBV9	TRBJ2-5	TGTGCCAGCAGCGTAGAGGGAGCAACTCCTCGGGGGGAGACCCAGTACTTC	CASSVEGATPRGETQYF
-	-	TRBV7-2	TRBJ2-5	TGTGCCAGCAGCTTACCTCCCGGACTCGGGGGGACCCAGTACTTC	CASSLPPGLGGTQYF
-	-	TRBV6-5	TRBJ1-1	TGTGCCAGCAGCCAACAAGTCATGAACACTGAAGCTTTCTTT	CASSQQVMNTEAFF
TRBD1	-	TRBV5-6	TRBJ2-7	TGTGCCAGCAACCGCCCCGGGACAGCGTCCTACGAGCAGTACTTC	CASNRPGTASYEQYF
TRBD1	-	TRBV24-1	TRBJ2-1	TGTGCCACCGAGACAGGGTACAATGAGCAGTTCTTC	CATETGYNEQFF
-	-	TRBV7-3	TRBJ1-6	TGTGCCAGCAGCTTAACGGACAACTCCGGTTCACCCCTCCACTTT	CASSLTDNSGSPLHF
-	-	TRBV27	TRBJ1-4	TGTGCCAGCAGTTTTATGCGGGGGAATGAAAAACTGTTTTTT	CASSFMRGNEKLFF
-	-	TRBV3-1/TRBV3-2	TRBJ1-2	TGTGCCAGCAGCCAAGATCCTACGCCGACAGGACCAGCTAACTATGGCTACACCTTC	CASSQDPTPTGPANYGYTF
-	-	TRBV18	TRBJ2-3	TGTGCCAGCCCCCGGGGCACAGATACGCAGTATTTT	CASPRGTDTQYF